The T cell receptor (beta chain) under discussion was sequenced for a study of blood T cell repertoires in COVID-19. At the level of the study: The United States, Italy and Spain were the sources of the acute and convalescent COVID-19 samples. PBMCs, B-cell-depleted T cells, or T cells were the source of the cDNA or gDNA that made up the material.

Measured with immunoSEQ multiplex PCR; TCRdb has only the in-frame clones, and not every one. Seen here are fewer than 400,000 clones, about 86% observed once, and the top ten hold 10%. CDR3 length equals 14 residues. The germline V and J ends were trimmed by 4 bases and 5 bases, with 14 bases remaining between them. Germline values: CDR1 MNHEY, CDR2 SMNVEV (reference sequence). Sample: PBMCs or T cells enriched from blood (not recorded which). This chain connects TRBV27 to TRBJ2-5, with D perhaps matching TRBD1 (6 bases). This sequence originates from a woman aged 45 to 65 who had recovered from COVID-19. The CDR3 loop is CASSWGQGIETQYF. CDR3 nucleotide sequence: TGTGCCAGCAGTTGGGGGCAGGGTATCGAGACCCAGTACTTC.